This TCR beta chain was recorded in a study of radiation and T cells in renal cell carcinoma. Study-wide points: Dominant CDR3 motifs occupied more repertoire in irradiated than control tumors. Top tumor clonotypes rose in blood 2 weeks post-radiation, then contracted.

TCRdb's table, derived via immunoSEQ multiplex PCR, lists solely in-frame clones and lacks some. The sample lists over 15,000 clones, roughly 54% occurring once. Treatment defined: 15 Gy SBRT to primary tumor, nephrectomy 4 weeks later. Nephrectomy followed 15 Gy stereotactic body radiation by 4 weeks. This clone came up many times. Its antigen is not identified. The sequencing here drew on tumor tissue, taken from a patient whose treatment included radiotherapy and nephrectomy. The TCR comes from a man aged 45-60 years with renal cell carcinoma.

CDR3 in amino acids: CASSLDGYVLTF. CDR3 nucleotide sequence: TGTGCCAGCAGCTTAGACGGTTACGTCCTGACTTTC. The chain is built from TRBV7-2 and TRBJ2-6; unclear D gene. Per germline, CDR1 SGHTA and CDR2 FQGNSA. This CDR3 is 12 amino acids long. V lost 1 base, J lost 11 bases, and 6 bases lay in between.